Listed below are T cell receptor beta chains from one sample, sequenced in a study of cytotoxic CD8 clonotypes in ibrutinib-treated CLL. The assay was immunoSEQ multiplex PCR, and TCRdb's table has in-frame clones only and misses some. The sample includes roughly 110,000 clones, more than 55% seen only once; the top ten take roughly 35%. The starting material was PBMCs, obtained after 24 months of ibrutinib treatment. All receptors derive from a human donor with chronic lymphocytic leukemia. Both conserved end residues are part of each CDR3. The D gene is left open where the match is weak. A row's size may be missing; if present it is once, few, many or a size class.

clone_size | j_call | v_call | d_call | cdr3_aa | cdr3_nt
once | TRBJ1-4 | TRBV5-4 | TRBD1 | CASSATGGDEKLFF | TGTGCCAGCAGCGCGACAGGGGGTGATGAAAAACTGTTTTTT
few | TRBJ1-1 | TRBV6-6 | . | CASSYTGMNTEAFF | TGTGCCAGCAGTTATACAGGGATGAACACTGAAGCTTTCTTT
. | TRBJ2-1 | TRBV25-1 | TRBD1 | CASSIRDRDDNEQFF | TGTGCCAGCAGTATCCGGGACAGGGACGACAATGAGCAGTTCTTC
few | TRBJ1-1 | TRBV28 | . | CASSLLQENTEAFF | TGTGCCAGCAGTTTATTGCAGGAAAACACTGAAGCTTTCTTT
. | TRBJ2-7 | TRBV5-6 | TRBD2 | CASSSSGVSEQYF | TGTGCCAGCAGCTCGAGCGGGGTATCCGAGCAGTACTTC
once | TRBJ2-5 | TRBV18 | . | CASSPGKGGETQYF | TGTGCCAGCTCACCCGGAAAGGGGGGGGAGACCCAGTACTTC
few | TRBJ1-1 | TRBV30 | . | CAWSDSGDTEAFF | TGTGCCTGGAGTGACAGTGGGGACACTGAAGCTTTCTTT
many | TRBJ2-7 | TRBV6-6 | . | CASSQRGGGVSYEQYF | TGTGCCAGCAGCCAACGCGGGGGCGGGGTCTCCTACGAGCAGTACTTC
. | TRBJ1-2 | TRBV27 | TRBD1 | CASSLYAGGNYGYTF | TGTGCCAGCAGTTTATATGCAGGGGGCAACTATGGCTACACCTTC
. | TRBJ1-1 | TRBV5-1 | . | CASSQQGAEAFF | TGCGCCAGCAGCCAACAGGGAGCGGAAGCTTTCTTT
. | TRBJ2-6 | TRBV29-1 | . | CSVESDGANVLTF | TGCAGCGTTGAATCGGACGGGGCCAACGTCCTGACTTTC
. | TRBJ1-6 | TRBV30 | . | CAWSALLSYNSPLHF | TGTGCCTGGAGCGCCCTACTCTCCTATAATTCACCCCTCCACTTT
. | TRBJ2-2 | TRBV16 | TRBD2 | CASSQLTSSTGELFF | TGTGCCAGCAGCCAATTGACTAGCTCCACCGGGGAGCTGTTTTTT
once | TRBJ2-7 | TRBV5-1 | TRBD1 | CASSLASGGDDEQYF | TGCGCCAGCAGCTTGGCCTCAGGGGGCGACGACGAGCAGTACTTC
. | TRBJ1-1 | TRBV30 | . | CAWSGQANTEAFF | TGTGCCTGGAGTGGGCAGGCGAACACTGAAGCTTTCTTT
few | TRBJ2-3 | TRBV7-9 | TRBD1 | CASSSYDRGNTQYF | TGTGCCAGCAGCTCCTACGACAGGGGGAATACGCAGTATTTT
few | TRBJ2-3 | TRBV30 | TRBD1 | CAWDRGQSDTQYF | TGTGCCTGGGACAGGGGGCAGTCGGATACGCAGTATTTT
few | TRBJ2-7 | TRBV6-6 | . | CASSLNLGYEQYF | TGTGCCAGCTCGCTTAACCTAGGCTACGAGCAGTACTTC
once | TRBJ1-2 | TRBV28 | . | CASSLGQGIYGYTF | TGTGCCAGCAGTTTAGGGCAGGGGATCTATGGCTACACCTTC
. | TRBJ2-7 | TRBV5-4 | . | CASSPPGQMSSYEQYF | TGTGCCAGCAGCCCCCCGGGGCAAATGAGCTCCTACGAGCAGTACTTC
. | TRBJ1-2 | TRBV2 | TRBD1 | CASSEQGANYGYTF | TGTGCCAGCAGTGAACAGGGGGCGAACTATGGCTACACCTTC
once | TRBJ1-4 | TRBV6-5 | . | CASSRGGATNEKLFF | TGTGCCAGCAGTAGGGGAGGAGCAACTAATGAAAAACTGTTTTTT
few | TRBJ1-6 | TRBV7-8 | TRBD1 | CASTSGQGLSPLHF | TGTGCCAGCACCTCAGGACAGGGGTTATCACCCCTCCACTTT
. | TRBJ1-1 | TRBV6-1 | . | CASRIKPVAGTEAFF | TGTGCCAGCAGAATAAAGCCGGTGGCAGGGACTGAAGCTTTCTTT
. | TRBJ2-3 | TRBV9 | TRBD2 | CASSIILADTTDTQYF | TGTGCCAGCAGCATCATACTAGCGGACACCACAGATACGCAGTATTTT
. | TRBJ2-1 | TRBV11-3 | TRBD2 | CASSSLAGNEQFF | TGTGCCAGCAGCTCTTTAGCGGGCAATGAGCAGTTCTTC
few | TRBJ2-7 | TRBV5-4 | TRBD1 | CAGGTGGSEQYF | TGTGCCGGAGGGACAGGGGGCAGCGAGCAGTACTTC
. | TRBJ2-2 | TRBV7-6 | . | CASSLQRPGELFF | TGTGCCAGCAGCTTACAGCGACCCGGGGAGCTGTTTTTT
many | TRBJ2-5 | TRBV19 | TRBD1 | CASSIARQGQETQYF | TGTGCCAGTAGTATAGCACGACAGGGACAAGAGACCCAGTACTTC
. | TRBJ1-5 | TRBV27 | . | CASSFTGGNQPQHF | TGTGCCAGCAGTTTTACGGGGGGCAATCAGCCCCAGCATTTT
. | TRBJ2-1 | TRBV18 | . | CASSPQGGSYNEQFF | TGTGCCAGCTCGCCACAGGGTGGGTCCTACAATGAGCAGTTCTTC
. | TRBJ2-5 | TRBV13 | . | CASSYRGAQYF | TGTGCCAGCAGCTACCGAGGGGCCCAGTACTTC
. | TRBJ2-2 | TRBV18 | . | CASSPRLGELFF | TGTGCCAGCTCACCCCGCCTCGGGGAGCTGTTTTTT
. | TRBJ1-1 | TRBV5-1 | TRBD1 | CASSLAPTGMAGNTEAFF | TGCGCCAGCAGCTTGGCCCCGACAGGGATGGCGGGGAACACTGAAGCTTTCTTT
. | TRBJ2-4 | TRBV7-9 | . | CASSWRGSRGNIQYF | TGTGCCAGCAGCTGGAGGGGCAGTCGGGGGAACATTCAGTACTTC